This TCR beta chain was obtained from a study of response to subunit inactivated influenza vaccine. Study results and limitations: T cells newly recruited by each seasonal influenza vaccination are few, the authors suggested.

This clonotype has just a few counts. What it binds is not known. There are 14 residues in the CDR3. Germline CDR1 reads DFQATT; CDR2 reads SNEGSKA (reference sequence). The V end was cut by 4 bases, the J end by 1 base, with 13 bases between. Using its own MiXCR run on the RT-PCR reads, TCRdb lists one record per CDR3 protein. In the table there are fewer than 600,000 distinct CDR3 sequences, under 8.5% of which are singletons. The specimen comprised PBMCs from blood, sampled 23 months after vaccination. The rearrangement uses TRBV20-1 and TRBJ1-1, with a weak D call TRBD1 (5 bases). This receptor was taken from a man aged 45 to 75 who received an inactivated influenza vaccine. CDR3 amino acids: CSAKPGHPNTEAFF. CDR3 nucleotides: TGCAGTGCTAAACCGGGGCACCCGAACACTGAAGCTTTCTTT.